This TCR beta chain was retrieved from a study of T cells after yellow fever vaccination. Study-level points and caveats: Booster samples showed a return of most primary-vaccination clones (roughly 95% CD4, around 88% CD8). Peak timing came faster in the weaker secondary response, day 5 versus 15.

About this clonotype itself: Its antigen is unknown.

MiXCR, applied by TCRdb to the 5' RACE reads, yields one record per CDR3 protein. In the table there are 450,000 to 650,000 distinct CDR3 sequences, 20% to 25% of which are singletons. This CDR3 has 16 amino acids. The V and J ends lost 3 bases and 0 bases, in that order; junction bases with no gene match: 7. Germline V CDR1 and CDR2: MNHEY, SMNVEV (reference sequence). Sequencing used PBMCs, obtained 20 to 25 days after the first yellow fever vaccination. The chain carries TRBV27 and TRBJ1-1; 7 bases map to TRBD1. The clonotype originates from a man between 18 and 35 years old who received the YFV17D yellow fever vaccine. The CDR3 reads CASSFGTEQVNTEAFF. The DNA for the CDR3 is TGTGCCAGCAGTTTCGGGACAGAACAAGTGAACACTGAAGCTTTCTTT.